This paragraph covers one TCR beta chain sequence. What it recognizes is unknown. The record originates from a study of cytomegalovirus exposure and HLA in healthy donors. The PCR had 60 Vbeta and 13 Jbeta primers. Generated by immunoSEQ multiplex PCR, the TCRdb table keeps only in-frame clones and is missing some. In the table there are 85,000 to 90,000 clones, roughly 66% of which are singletons. V lost 5 bases and J lost 1; bases outside the gene matches: 6. Germline V lookup: CDR1 LNHDA, CDR2 SQIVND (reference sequence). CDR3 length: 15 residues. The study's findings and limits: The authors considered a cluster of highly shared sequence variants likely to be a sequencing artifact. Apart from CMV serostatus, no immune exposure information was available.

The chain employs TRBV19 and TRBJ1-1; TRBD1 agrees at 8 bases. Sequenced sample: PBMCs. The TCR originated in a man aged 30 to 45 in good health and CMV-seronegative. The CDR3 coding sequence is TGTGCCAGTAGTGTTGACAGGGGTGCGAACACTGAAGCTTTCTTT. Residues: CASSVDRGANTEAFF.